This passage covers 15 T cell receptor beta chains from one sample sequenced in a study of PD-1 blockade in classical Hodgkin lymphoma. Documented time point: cycle 4 day 1 (C4D1), after five to seven weeks of nivolumab. Each and every patient relapsed after autologous stem cell transplantation, and patients got differing brentuximab vedotin exposure. Profiling relied on immunoSEQ multiplex PCR, and the TCRdb table lists in-frame clones only, not all of them. Counted here are some 96,000 clones, around 93% occurring once; the ten biggest clones make up just under 2%. The material was peripheral blood mononuclear cells (PBMCs), obtained before the fourth cycle of nivolumab. The receptors shown here come from a human donor with classical Hodgkin lymphoma.

In its sample, this clone was seen once. J is TRBJ1-1 and V is TRBV27; no definite D call. The V end was cut by 8 bases, the J end by 9 bases, with 19 bases between. The CDR3 consists of 13 residues. Germline V gene sequence: CDR1 MNHEY, CDR2 SMNVEV (reference sequence). CDR3 in amino acids: CASAIIGEPKAFF. The CDR3 nucleotides are TGTGCCAGCGCAATTATAGGCGAACCTAAAGCTTTCTTT.

V usage is TRBV7-9 and J usage is TRBJ1-1; D not certain. The V end lost 1 base, the J end lost 10 bases, and 10 bases lay between the germline ends. The CDR3 loop spans 12 amino acids. The germline V gene has CDR1 SEHNR and CDR2 FQNEAQ (reference sequence). This chain's CDR3 is CASSLGEGGAFF. CDR3 DNA: TGTGCCAGCAGCTTAGGGGAGGGTGGAGCTTTCTTT. Full variable domain (remainder filled in from reference TRBV7-9 and TRBJ1-1): DTGVSQNPRHKITKRGQNVTFRCDPISEHNRLYWYRQTLGQGPEFLTYFQNEAQLEKSRLLSDRFSAERPKGSFSTLEIQRTEQGDSAMYLCASSLGEGGAFFGQGTRLTVV.

The chain combines TRBV10-3 with TRBJ1-2; possibly TRBD1 for D (6 bases). The CDR3 is made up of 13 amino acids. Germline lookup yields CDR1 ENHRY and CDR2 SYGVKD. Trimming stripped 5 bases from V and 8 bases from J, with 15 bases between. In nucleotides, the CDR3 is TGTGCCATCAGTCAAAACAGGGCAGAGGGCTACACCTTC. Translation: CAISQNRAEGYTF.

This sequence joins TRBV6-5 and TRBJ1-2, with D perhaps TRBD1 (5 bases). Germline lookup yields CDR1 MNHEY and CDR2 SVGAGI. This CDR3 has 14 amino acids. V gave up 6 bases and J gave up 4 bases, with 15 bases separating them. CDR3 residues: CASSQGTGVYGYTF. The CDR3 DNA follows: TGTGCCAGCAGCCAGGGCACCGGAGTCTATGGCTACACCTTC.

The chain uses TRBV7-2 and TRBJ2-5; TRBD1 aligns across 8 bases. From germline, CDR1 is SGHTA and CDR2 FQGNSA. The J segment lost 5 bases and the V segment lost 5 bases, leaving 10 bases of the junction unmatched. This CDR3 spans 15 amino acids. As DNA, the CDR3 is TGTGCCAGCAGCCTTACAACAGGGGGGTGGGAGACCCAGTACTTC. As protein: CASSLTTGGWETQYF.

The chain links TRBV5-1 to TRBJ1-1; perhaps TRBD1 as D (6 bases). Trimming cost V 6 bases and J 1 base, with 13 bases left between them. Germline V gene lookup returns CDR1 SGHRS and CDR2 YFSETQ. The CDR3 covers 14 residues. CDR3 protein: CASNPGHQNTEAFF. CDR3 DNA sequence: TGCGCCAGCAACCCGGGACACCAGAACACTGAAGCTTTCTTT.

This sequence joins TRBV7-8 and TRBJ2-7, with TRBD2 as a possible D gene (7 bases). Trimming left V 1 base short and J 6 bases short, with 13 bases between. CDR1 SGHVS and CDR2 FQNEAQ come from the germline V gene. The CDR3 sequence is 14 residues long. Here the CDR3 reads CASSLDAGAREQYF. CDR3 DNA: TGTGCCAGCAGCTTAGATGCGGGGGCACGCGAGCAGTACTTC.

The chain joins TRBV14 to TRBJ1-4; D is undetermined. Germline V CDR1 and CDR2: SGHDN, FVKESK. This CDR3 is built from 18 residues. V gave up 4 bases and J gave up 4 bases, with 22 bases separating them. For the CDR3, the DNA is TGTGCCAGCAGCCCCCCCTTACACACTCCCCCTTATAATGAAAAACTGTTTTTT. Translation: CASSPPLHTPPYNEKLFF.

The chain is built from TRBV5-1 and TRBJ2-2; 9 bases align to TRBD1. Trimming took 4 bases from V and 4 from J; bases not matched to a gene: 8. This CDR3 has 16 amino acids. The V gene's germline CDR1 is SGHRS and CDR2 YFSETQ. CDR3 in amino acids: CASSPKDRGFTGELFF. Written as DNA, the CDR3 is TGCGCCAGCAGCCCAAAGGACAGGGGATTCACCGGGGAGCTGTTTTTT. The whole variable domain, remainder taken from reference TRBV5-1 and TRBJ2-2, is KAGVTQTPRYLIKTRGQQVTLSCSPISGHRSVSWYQQTPGQGLQFLFEYFSETQRNKGNFPGRFSGRQFSNSRSEMNVSTLELGDSALYLCASSPKDRGFTGELFFGEGSRLTVL.

The chain joins TRBV6-1 to TRBJ1-5; D call uncertain. Trimming stripped 2 bases from V and 7 bases from J, with 3 bases between. The length of the CDR3 is 11 residues. Looked up from germline, CDR1 is MNHNS and CDR2 is SASEGT. The CDR3 bases are TGTGCCAGCAGTGAATCCCAGCCCCAGCATTTT. Its protein product is CASSESQPQHF.

This clone was seen only once. The chain carries TRBV9 and TRBJ1-2; 7 bases fit TRBD1. This CDR3 contains 15 residues. Trimming removed 0 bases from V and 8 bases from J; junction bases left unmatched: 10. Germline V CDR1 and CDR2: SGDLS, YYNGEE. The chain's CDR3 is CASSVALQGSRGYTF. The CDR3, as DNA: TGTGCCAGCAGCGTAGCCCTACAGGGGTCGAGGGGCTACACCTTC.

The CDR3 sequence: CASSHRSGGRYNEQFF. The CDR3 region has the DNA TGCGCCAGCAGCCACCGTAGCGGGGGTAGATACAATGAGCAGTTCTTC. The chain recombines TRBV4-1 with TRBJ2-1; 9 bases match TRBD2. CDR1 and CDR2 from the germline V gene are MGHRA and YSYEKL. Germline trimming cut 3 bases from V and 4 bases from J; bases unmatched to any gene: 7. CDR3 length: 16 residues.

The V call is TRBV27, the J call TRBJ1-1; tentatively, D is TRBD1 (6 bases). CDR1 MNHEY and CDR2 SMNVEV come from the germline V gene (reference sequence). The CDR3 is 17 amino acids. Deletions cut 2 bases from V and 4 bases from J, with 20 bases between. DNA of the CDR3: TGTGCCAGCAGTTTAACCCCAGACAGGCCTCGAGGCACTGAAGCTTTCTTT. Protein sequence: CASSLTPDRPRGTEAFF.

This clone is a singleton in its sample. This CDR3 is CASSFRQGGEKLFF. CDR3 nucleotide sequence: TGTGCCAGCAGTTTCCGACAGGGTGGCGAAAAACTGTTTTTT. J is TRBJ1-4 and V is TRBV27; 7 bases agree with TRBD1. From germline, CDR1 is MNHEY and CDR2 SMNVEV (reference sequence). The V and J ends lost 3 bases and 8 bases, in that order; junction bases with no gene match: 6. The CDR3 sequence is 14 residues long.

In its sample, this clone was seen once. This sequence joins TRBV9 and TRBJ2-7, with TRBD2 as a possible D gene (6 bases). V was pared by 4 bases and J by 0 bases, with 17 bases between. The germline V gene has CDR1 SGDLS and CDR2 YYNGEE. The CDR3 extends over 16 amino acids. The CDR3 reads CASSFRGIADSYEQYF. Written as DNA, the CDR3 is TGTGCCAGCAGCTTCCGGGGGATAGCGGACTCCTACGAGCAGTACTTC.